These T cell receptor beta chains were read from a single sample in a study of cytomegalovirus exposure and HLA in healthy donors. TCRdb's table, derived via immunoSEQ multiplex PCR, lists solely in-frame clones and lacks some. The data show 150,000 or so clones, approximately 84% seen once. Input material: PBMCs. These receptors came from a man aged 50 to 59 in good health and CMV-seropositive. Both conserved end residues are part of each CDR3. Each record gives: clone size, J gene, V gene, D gene, CDR3 DNA, CDR3 protein. A D gene is named only where the DNA matches it firmly. Expanded clones get a size class; other rows say once, few or many, or leave the size out.

abundance: -; j_gene: TRBJ1-1; v_gene: TRBV2; d_gene: TRBD1; CDR3nt: TGTGCCAGCAGGGCCCAGGGGGTCGGGGCTGAAGCTTTCTTT; CDR3aa: CASRAQGVGAEAFF
abundance: -; j_gene: TRBJ1-5; v_gene: TRBV19; d_gene: TRBD1; CDR3nt: TGTGCCAGTTCACAGGGGGCGGTTCAGCCCCAGCATTTT; CDR3aa: CASSQGAVQPQHF
abundance: few; j_gene: TRBJ1-3; v_gene: TRBV11-2; d_gene: -; CDR3nt: TGTGCCAGCAGCTTAGCTAATCAACTTATCACCATATATTTT; CDR3aa: CASSLANQLITIYF
abundance: -; j_gene: TRBJ1-4; v_gene: TRBV15; d_gene: -; CDR3nt: TGTGCCACCAGCAGAGATGGAACAAATCGGGTTGAAAAACTGTTTTTT; CDR3aa: CATSRDGTNRVEKLFF
abundance: -; j_gene: TRBJ2-7; v_gene: TRBV7-6; d_gene: TRBD1; CDR3nt: TGTGCCAGCAGCAAAGGGACAGGGGGCCTTTCTCGCGAGCAGTACTTC; CDR3aa: CASSKGTGGLSREQYF
abundance: -; j_gene: TRBJ2-2; v_gene: TRBV7-6; d_gene: -; CDR3nt: TGTGCCAGCAGCGTAAGGGGGGGCAGCACCGGGGAGCTGTTTTTT; CDR3aa: CASSVRGGSTGELFF
abundance: -; j_gene: TRBJ2-2; v_gene: TRBV5-1; d_gene: TRBD2; CDR3nt: TGCGCCAGCAGCCTTAACCGAGCGGGACTAGCGGTGAACACCGGGGAGCTGTTTTTT; CDR3aa: CASSLNRAGLAVNTGELFF
abundance: -; j_gene: TRBJ2-3; v_gene: TRBV4-2; d_gene: -; CDR3nt: TGTGCCAGCAGCAAGCTAGGGGTCGAAACAGATACGCAGTATTTT; CDR3aa: CASSKLGVETDTQYF
abundance: -; j_gene: TRBJ2-1; v_gene: TRBV7-2; d_gene: TRBD2; CDR3nt: TGTGCCAGCAGCCCGACTAGCGGTTATTACAATGAGCAGTTCTTC; CDR3aa: CASSPTSGYYNEQFF
abundance: -; j_gene: TRBJ2-2; v_gene: TRBV7-7; d_gene: TRBD2; CDR3nt: TGTGCTAGCAGCCCCGGCTCGGGAGGGCAGAACACCGGGGAGCTGTTTTTT; CDR3aa: CASSPGSGGQNTGELFF